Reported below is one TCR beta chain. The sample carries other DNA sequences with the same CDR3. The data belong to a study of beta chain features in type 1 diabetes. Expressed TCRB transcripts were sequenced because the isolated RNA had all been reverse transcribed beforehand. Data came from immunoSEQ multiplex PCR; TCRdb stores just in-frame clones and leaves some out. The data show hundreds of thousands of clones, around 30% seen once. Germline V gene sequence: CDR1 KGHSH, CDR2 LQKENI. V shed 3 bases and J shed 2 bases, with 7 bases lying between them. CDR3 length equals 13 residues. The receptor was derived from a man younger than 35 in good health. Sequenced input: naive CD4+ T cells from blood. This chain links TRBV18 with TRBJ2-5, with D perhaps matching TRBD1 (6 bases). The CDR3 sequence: CASSPDRQETQYF. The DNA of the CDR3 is TGTGCCAGCTCACCGGACAGACAAGAGACCCAGTACTTC.